This record looks at one T cell receptor beta chain sequence and its context. The data stem from a study of blood T cell repertoires in COVID-19. Clones were sequenced by immunoSEQ multiplex PCR, and TCRdb holds only the in-frame ones, with some missing. The sample includes 180,000 or so clones, about three quarters of them seen just once. The ends were cut back, 0 bases at V and 5 bases at J, with 11 bases in the middle. The CDR3 totals 16 residues. Per germline, CDR1 MNHEY and CDR2 SVGAGI. The source is a woman aged 45-65 years with active or convalescent COVID-19. The chain combines TRBV6-5 with TRBJ1-6, with D perhaps TRBD1 (5 bases). Material: peripheral blood. The CDR3 protein is CASSYSRQRDNSPLHF. CDR3 nucleotide sequence: TGTGCCAGCAGTTACTCGAGACAGCGAGATAATTCACCCCTCCACTTT.